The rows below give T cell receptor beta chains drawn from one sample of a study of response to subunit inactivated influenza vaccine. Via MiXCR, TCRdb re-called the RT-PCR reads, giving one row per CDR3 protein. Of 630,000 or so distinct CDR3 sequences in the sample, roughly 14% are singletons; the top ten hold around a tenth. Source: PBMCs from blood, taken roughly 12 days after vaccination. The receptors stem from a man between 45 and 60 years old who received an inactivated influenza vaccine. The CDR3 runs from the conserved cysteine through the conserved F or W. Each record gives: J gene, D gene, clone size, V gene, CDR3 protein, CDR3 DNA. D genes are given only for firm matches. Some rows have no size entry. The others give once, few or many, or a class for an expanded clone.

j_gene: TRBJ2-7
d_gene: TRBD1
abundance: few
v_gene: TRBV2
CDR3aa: CASSEAGTDWTRNSYEQYF
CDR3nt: TGTGCCAGCAGTGAAGCCGGGACAGACTGGACTCGCAACTCCTACGAGCAGTACTTC

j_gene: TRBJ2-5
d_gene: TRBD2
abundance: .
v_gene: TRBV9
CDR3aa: CASSGIAGARTQYF
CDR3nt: TGTGCCAGCAGCGGCATAGCGGGAGCCAGGACCCAGTACTTC

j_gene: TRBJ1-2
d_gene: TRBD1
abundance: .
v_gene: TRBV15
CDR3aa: CATSPGQPYYGYTF
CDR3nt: TGTGCCACCTCCCCGGGACAGCCTTACTATGGCTACACCTTC

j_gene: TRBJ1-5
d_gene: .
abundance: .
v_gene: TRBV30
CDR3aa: CAWSPAGNQPQHF
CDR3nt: TGTGCCTGGAGCCCAGCGGGAAATCAGCCCCAGCATTTT

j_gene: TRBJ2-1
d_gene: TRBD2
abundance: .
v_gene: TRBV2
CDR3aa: CASSAPSGSYNEQFF
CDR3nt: TGTGCCAGCAGTGCCCCTAGCGGGAGTTACAATGAGCAGTTCTTC

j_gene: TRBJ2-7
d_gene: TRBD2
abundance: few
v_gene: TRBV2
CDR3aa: CASSEARLANEQYF
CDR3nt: TGTGCCAGCAGTGAAGCGCGACTAGCGAACGAGCAGTACTTC

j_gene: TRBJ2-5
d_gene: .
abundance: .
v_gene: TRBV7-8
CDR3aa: CASSLVSGYETQYF
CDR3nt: TGTGCCAGCAGCTTAGTCTCCGGGTATGAGACCCAGTACTTC

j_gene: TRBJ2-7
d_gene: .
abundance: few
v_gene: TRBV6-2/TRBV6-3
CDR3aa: CASSLAGRGFEQYF
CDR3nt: TGTGCCAGCAGCCTCGCGGGTCGCGGGTTCGAGCAGTACTTC

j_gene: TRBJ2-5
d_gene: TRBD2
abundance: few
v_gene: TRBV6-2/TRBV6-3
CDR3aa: CASSPRTSGRQETQYF
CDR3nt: TGTGCCAGCAGCCCCCGGACTAGCGGAAGACAAGAGACCCAGTACTTC

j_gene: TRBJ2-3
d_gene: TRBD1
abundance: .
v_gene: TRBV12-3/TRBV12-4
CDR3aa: CASDGQGGTDTQYF
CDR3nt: TGTGCCAGCGACGGACAGGGTGGGACAGATACGCAGTATTTT

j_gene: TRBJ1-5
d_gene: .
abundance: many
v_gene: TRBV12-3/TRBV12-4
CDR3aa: CASSINYSNQPQHF
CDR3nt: TGTGCCAGCAGCATCAATTATAGCAATCAGCCCCAGCATTTT

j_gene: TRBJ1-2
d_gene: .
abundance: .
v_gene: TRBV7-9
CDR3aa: CASSLGFRGNLYGYTF
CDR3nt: TGTGCCAGCAGCTTAGGGTTCAGGGGAAACCTCTATGGCTACACCTTC

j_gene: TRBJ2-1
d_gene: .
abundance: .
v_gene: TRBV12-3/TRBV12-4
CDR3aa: CASRRDIYNEQFF
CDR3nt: TGTGCCAGCAGACGGGACATCTACAATGAGCAGTTCTTC

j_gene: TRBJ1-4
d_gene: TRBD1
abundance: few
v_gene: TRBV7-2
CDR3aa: CASSLVTGGEKLFF
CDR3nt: TGTGCCAGCAGCTTGGTGACAGGGGGCGAAAAACTGTTTTTT

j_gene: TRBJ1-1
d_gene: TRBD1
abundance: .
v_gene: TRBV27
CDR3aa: CASSFVGPTGGPKAFF
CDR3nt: TGTGCCAGCAGTTTCGTCGGTCCGACAGGGGGTCCGAAAGCTTTCTTT

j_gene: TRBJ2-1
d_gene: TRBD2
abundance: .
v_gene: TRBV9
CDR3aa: CASSVTSGSEQFF
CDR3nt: TGTGCCAGCAGCGTGACTAGCGGCAGTGAGCAGTTCTTC

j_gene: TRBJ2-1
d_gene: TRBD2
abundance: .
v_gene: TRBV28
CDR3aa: CATITGTSGYNEQFF
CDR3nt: TGTGCCACCATAACCGGGACTAGCGGCTACAATGAGCAGTTCTTC

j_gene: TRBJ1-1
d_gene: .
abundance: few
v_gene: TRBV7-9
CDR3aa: CASSPGGKNTEAFF
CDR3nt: TGTGCCAGCAGCCCGGGGGGGAAGAACACTGAAGCTTTCTTT

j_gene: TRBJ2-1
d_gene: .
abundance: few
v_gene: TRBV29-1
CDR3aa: CSVGAGDRGEQFF
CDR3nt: TGCAGCGTTGGGGCAGGGGATCGCGGTGAGCAGTTCTTC

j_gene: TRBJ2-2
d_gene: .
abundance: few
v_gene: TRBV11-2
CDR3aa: CASSPHDGGPNTGELFF
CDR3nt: TGTGCCAGCAGCCCCCACGACGGAGGACCGAACACCGGGGAGCTGTTTTTT

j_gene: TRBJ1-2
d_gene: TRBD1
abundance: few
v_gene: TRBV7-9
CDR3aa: CASSRPGQYGYTF
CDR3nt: TGTGCCAGCAGCCGGCCGGGACAGTATGGCTACACCTTC

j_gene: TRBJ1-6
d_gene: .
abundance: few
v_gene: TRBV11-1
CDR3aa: CASSLSFSGVPYNSPLHF
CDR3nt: TGTGCCAGCAGCTTAAGTTTTTCTGGGGTACCCTATAATTCACCCCTCCACTTT

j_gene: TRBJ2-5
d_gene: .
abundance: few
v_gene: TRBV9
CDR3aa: CASSVQGWETQYF
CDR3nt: TGTGCCAGCAGCGTACAGGGCTGGGAGACCCAGTACTTC

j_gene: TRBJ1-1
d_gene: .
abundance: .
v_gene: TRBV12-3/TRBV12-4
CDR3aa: CASSVDRMNTEAFF
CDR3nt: TGTGCCAGCAGTGTTGACAGAATGAACACTGAAGCTTTCTTT

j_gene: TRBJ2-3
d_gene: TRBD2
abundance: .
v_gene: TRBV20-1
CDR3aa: CSAQRLGRTDTQYF
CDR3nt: TGCAGTGCTCAAAGACTCGGGAGGACAGATACGCAGTATTTT

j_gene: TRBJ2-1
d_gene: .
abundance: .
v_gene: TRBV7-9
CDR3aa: CASSILRDMRDEQFF
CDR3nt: TGTGCCAGCAGCATCTTACGGGACATGAGGGATGAGCAGTTCTTC

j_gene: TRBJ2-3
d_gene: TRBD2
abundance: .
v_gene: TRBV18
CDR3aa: CASSPGIAGVIGGDTQYF
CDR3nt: TGTGCCAGCTCACCAGGGATAGCGGGAGTTATTGGTGGAGATACGCAGTATTTT

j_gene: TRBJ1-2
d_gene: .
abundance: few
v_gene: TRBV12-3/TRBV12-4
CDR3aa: CASSSHKIAYGYTF
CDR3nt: TGTGCCAGCAGTTCCCACAAGATTGCGTATGGCTACACCTTC

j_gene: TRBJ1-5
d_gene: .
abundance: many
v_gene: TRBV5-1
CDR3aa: CASSLDTNQPQHF
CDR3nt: TGCGCCAGCAGCTTGGATACGAATCAGCCCCAGCATTTT

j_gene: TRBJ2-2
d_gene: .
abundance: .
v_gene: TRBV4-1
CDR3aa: CASSQDLGLSPGELFF
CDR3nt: TGCGCCAGCAGCCAAGATCTGGGCTTGTCCCCCGGGGAGCTGTTTTTT

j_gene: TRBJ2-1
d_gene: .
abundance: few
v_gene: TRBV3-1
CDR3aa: CASSQSGSNEQFF
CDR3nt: TGTGCCAGCAGCCAAAGCGGGTCCAATGAGCAGTTCTTC

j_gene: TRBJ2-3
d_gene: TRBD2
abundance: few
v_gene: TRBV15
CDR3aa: CATSSYGGGSADTQYF
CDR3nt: TGTGCCACCAGCAGTTATGGAGGCGGGAGTGCAGATACGCAGTATTTT

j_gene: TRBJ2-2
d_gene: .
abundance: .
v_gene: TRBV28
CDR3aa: CASSSSMNTGELFF
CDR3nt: TGTGCCAGCAGTTCATCAATGAACACCGGGGAGCTGTTTTTT

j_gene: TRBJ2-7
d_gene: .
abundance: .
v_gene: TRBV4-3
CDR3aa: CASSPAKGTYEQYF
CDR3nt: TGCGCCAGCAGCCCTGCAAAGGGAACCTACGAGCAGTACTTC

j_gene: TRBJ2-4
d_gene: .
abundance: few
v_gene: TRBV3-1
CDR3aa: CASSPREGTKNIQYF
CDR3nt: TGTGCCAGCAGCCCCCGGGAAGGGACCAAAAACATTCAGTACTTC

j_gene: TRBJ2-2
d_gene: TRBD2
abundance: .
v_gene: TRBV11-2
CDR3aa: CASSFLRGGFANTGELFF
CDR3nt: TGTGCCAGCAGCTTCCTAAGGGGAGGGTTCGCGAACACCGGGGAGCTGTTTTTT

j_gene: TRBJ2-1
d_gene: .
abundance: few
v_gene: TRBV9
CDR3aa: CASSVDGVSYNEQFF
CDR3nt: TGTGCCAGCAGCGTAGATGGGGTGTCCTACAATGAGCAGTTCTTC

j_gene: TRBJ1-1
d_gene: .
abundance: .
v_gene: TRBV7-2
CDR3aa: CASSPGADTEAFF
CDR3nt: TGTGCCAGCAGCCCCGGGGCAGACACTGAAGCTTTCTTT

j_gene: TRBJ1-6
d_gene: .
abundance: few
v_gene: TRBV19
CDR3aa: CASKYRTADYSYNSPLHF
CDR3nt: TGTGCCAGTAAATACAGGACAGCGGATTACTCCTATAATTCACCCCTCCACTTT

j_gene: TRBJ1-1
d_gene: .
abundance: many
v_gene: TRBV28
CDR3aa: CAGTQGPNTEAFF
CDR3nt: TGTGCCGGGACACAGGGACCGAACACTGAAGCTTTCTTT

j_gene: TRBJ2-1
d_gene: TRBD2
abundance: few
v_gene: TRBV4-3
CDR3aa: CASSQDVTSGGREQFF
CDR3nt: TGCGCCAGCAGCCAAGATGTCACTAGCGGGGGTCGGGAGCAGTTCTTC

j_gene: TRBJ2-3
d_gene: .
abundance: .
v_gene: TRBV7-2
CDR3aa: CASSLAGGYRTRTDTQYF
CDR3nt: TGTGCCAGCAGCTTAGCTGGCGGCTACCGGACTCGCACAGATACGCAGTATTTT

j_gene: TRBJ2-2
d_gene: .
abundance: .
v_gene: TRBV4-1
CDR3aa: CASSHRTTGELFF
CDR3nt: TGCGCCAGCAGCCATAGAACCACCGGGGAGCTGTTTTTT

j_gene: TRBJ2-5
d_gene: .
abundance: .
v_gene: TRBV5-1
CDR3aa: CASSQGLLQETQYF
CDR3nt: TGCGCCAGCAGCCAGGGACTCTTACAAGAGACCCAGTACTTC

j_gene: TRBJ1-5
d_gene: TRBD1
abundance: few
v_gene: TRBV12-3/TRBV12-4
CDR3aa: CASSIYGTGENQPQHF
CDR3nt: TGTGCCAGCAGTATATACGGGACAGGGGAAAATCAGCCCCAGCATTTT

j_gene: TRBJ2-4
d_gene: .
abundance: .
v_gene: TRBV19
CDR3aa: CASSTGHGNIQYF
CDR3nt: TGTGCCAGTAGTACGGGACACGGAAACATTCAGTACTTC

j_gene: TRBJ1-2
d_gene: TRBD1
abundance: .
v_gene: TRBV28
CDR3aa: CASSRDRAGGGYTF
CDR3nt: TGTGCCAGCAGCCGAGACAGGGCGGGGGGTGGCTACACCTTC

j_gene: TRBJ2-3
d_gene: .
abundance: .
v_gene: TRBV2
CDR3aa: CASSERDFSTDTRYF
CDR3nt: TGTGCCAGCAGTGAACGGGACTTCTCCACAGATACGCGGTATTTT

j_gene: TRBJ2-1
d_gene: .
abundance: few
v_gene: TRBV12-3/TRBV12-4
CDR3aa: CASSFRGWSNEQFF
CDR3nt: TGTGCCAGCAGTTTTAGGGGGTGGTCCAATGAGCAGTTCTTC

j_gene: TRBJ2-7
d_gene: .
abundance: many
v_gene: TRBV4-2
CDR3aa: CASSQAIGREKSYGYEQYF
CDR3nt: TGTGCCAGCAGCCAAGCGATCGGCAGGGAGAAGTCTTACGGATACGAGCAGTACTTC

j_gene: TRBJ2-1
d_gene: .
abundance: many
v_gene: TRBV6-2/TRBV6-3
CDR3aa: CASSYSFQNEQFF
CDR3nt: TGTGCCAGCAGTTACTCGTTCCAAAACGAGCAGTTCTTC